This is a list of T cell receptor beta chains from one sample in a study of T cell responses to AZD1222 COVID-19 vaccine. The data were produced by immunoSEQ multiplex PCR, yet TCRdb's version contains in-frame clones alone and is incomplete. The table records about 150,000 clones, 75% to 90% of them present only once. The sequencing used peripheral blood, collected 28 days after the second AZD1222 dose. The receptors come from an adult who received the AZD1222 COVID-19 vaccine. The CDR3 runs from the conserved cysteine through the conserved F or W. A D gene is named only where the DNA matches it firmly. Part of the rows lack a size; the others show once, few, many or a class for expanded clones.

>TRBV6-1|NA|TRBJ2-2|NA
TGTGCCAGCAGTGAGGAACGGGAGCTGTTTTTT
CASSEERELFF
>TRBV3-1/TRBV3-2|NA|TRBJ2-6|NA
TGTGCCAGCAGCCATGGATCGCATGGGGCCAACGTCCTGACTTTC
CASSHGSHGANVLTF
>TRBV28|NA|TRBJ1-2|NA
TGTGCCAGCAGTTTAGATCTTATGCGGGGCTCACACGTCTTC
CASSLDLMRGSHVF
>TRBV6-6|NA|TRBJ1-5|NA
TGTGCCAGCGGAGCAGGGGTAGGGCAGCCCCAGCATTTT
CASGAGVGQPQHF
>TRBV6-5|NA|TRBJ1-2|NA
TGTGCCACCTCGGAGGGGAGGACCTATGGCTACACCTTC
CATSEGRTYGYTF
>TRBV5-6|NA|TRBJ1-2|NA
TGTGCCAGCAGCCCGCGCCTTCAGGGGCAAAATGGCTACACCTTC
CASSPRLQGQNGYTF
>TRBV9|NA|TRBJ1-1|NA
TGTGCCAGCAGCGCCCGGGCCTCCCCGGCAAGCACTGAAGCTTTCTTT
CASSARASPASTEAFF
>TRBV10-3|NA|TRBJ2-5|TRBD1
TGTGCCCATGCCGCGACAGGGGTACGAGAGACCCAGTACTTC
CAHAATGVRETQYF
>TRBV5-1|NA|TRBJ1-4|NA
TGCGCCAGCAGCTTGGCAGGGCTACCCGCAACTAATGAAAAACTGTTTTTT
CASSLAGLPATNEKLFF
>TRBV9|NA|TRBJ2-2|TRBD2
TGTGCCAGCAGCGTAGCAGCGGGAGATACCGGGGAGCTGTTTTTT
CASSVAAGDTGELFF
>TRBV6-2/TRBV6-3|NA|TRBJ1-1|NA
TGTGCCAGCAGTGGACAGAAAAACACTGAAGCTTTCTTT
CASSGQKNTEAFF
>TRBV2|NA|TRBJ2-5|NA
TGTGCCAGCAATCGGGAGTACCAAGAGACCCAGTACTTC
CASNREYQETQYF
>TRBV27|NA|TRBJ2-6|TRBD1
TGTGCCAGCAGTTCTGAGACAGGGAGCTTTGGGGCCAACGTCCTGACTTTC
CASSSETGSFGANVLTF
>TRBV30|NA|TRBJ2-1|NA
TGTGCCTGGAGTGTAGTGGGGGGGGCGATCCACAATGAGCAGTTCTTC
CAWSVVGGAIHNEQFF
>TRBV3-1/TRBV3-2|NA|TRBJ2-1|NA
TGTGCCAGCAGCCAAGTGAAGCTAGACAATGAGCAGTTCTTC
CASSQVKLDNEQFF
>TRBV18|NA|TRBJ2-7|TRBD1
TGTGCCAGCTCACCACCCGGGACAGGGGGCTACGAGCAGTACTTC
CASSPPGTGGYEQYF
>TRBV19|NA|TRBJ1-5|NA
TGTGCCAGTAGTCCTCGAACAGGAGGTAGCAATCAGCCCCAGCATTTT
CASSPRTGGSNQPQHF
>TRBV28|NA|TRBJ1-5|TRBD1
TGTGCCAGCAGTTCCTTGGACAGGGGGGCCAATCAGCCCCAGCATTTT
CASSSLDRGANQPQHF
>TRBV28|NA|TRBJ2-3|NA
TGTGCCAGCAGTTCCGACGCGGCGCTACCTAGCACAGATACGCAGTATTTT
CASSSDAALPSTDTQYF
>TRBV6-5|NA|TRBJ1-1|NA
TGTGCCAGCACCCCCAGGACCATGAACACTGAAGCTTTCTTT
CASTPRTMNTEAFF
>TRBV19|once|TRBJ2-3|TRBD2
TGTGCCAGTAACTCCCCGCAAGGTAGCGGGATTTTGTCAGATACGCAGTATTTT
CASNSPQGSGILSDTQYF
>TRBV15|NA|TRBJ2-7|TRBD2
TGTGCCACCAGCAGAGCTACTAGCGGGACCTACGAGCAGTACTTC
CATSRATSGTYEQYF
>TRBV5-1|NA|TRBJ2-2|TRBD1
TGCGCCAGCAGCTTATCGGACAGGGAGAACACCGGGGAGCTGTTTTTT
CASSLSDRENTGELFF
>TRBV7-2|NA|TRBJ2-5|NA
TGTGCCAGCAGAACCTCCGAGACCCAGTACTTC
CASRTSETQYF
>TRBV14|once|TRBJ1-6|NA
TGTGCCAGCAGCCCCGGGACCGGAGCTCCGGCGACCTATAATTCACCCCTCCACTTT
CASSPGTGAPATYNSPLHF
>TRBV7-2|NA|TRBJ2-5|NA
TGTGCCAGCAGCTTAATAGAGACCCAGTACTTC
CASSLIETQYF
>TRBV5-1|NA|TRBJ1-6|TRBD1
TGCGCCAGCAGCCCGGGACAGGGGGTAGGATATAATTCACCCCTCCACTTT
CASSPGQGVGYNSPLHF
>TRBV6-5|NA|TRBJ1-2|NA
TGTGCCAGCAGTTACGGGATCGGCTACACCTTC
CASSYGIGYTF
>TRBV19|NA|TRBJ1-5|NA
TGTGCCAGTAGTATAGATCAAACAAGATATCAGCCCCAGCATTTT
CASSIDQTRYQPQHF
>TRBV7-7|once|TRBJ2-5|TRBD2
TGTGCTAGCAGCTTAGTCTCTAGCGGGACGGAGACCCAGTACTTC
CASSLVSSGTETQYF
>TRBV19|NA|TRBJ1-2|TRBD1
TGTGCCAGTAGTATTCCGGGACAGGGTCGGTATGGCTACACCTTC
CASSIPGQGRYGYTF
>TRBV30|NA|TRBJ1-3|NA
TGTGCCTGGAGTGCCGGGCATCGGGGAGTCAGGGACACCATATATTTT
CAWSAGHRGVRDTIYF
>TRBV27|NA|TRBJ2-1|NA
TGTGCCAGCAGTACCGTCCGACTAGATATCAATGAGCAGTTCTTC
CASSTVRLDINEQFF
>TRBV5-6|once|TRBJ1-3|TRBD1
TGTGCCAGTCGGACAGGGGTGGCTGGAAACACCATATATTTT
CASRTGVAGNTIYF
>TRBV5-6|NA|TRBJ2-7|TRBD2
TGTGCCAGCAGCTTTTCCGGGACTATTAACCAGCAGTACTTC
CASSFSGTINQQYF
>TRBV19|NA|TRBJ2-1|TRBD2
TGTGCCAGTAGTCTTGGAGCGGGAGCTCGTTGGAATGAGCAGTTCTTC
CASSLGAGARWNEQFF
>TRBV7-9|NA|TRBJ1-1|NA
TGTGCCAGCAGCTTAGAGGGTTTAGGCGCTTTCTTT
CASSLEGLGAFF
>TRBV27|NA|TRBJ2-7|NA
TGTGCCAGCAGTTACTTGGGCACCCTCAGGGAGCAGTACTTC
CASSYLGTLREQYF
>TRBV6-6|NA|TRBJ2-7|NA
TGTGCCAGCAGTCAAGCCGCCTACGAGCAGTACTTC
CASSQAAYEQYF
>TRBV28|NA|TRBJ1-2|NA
TGTGCCAGCAGTTCAAGGGTACCCGGCTACACCTTC
CASSSRVPGYTF
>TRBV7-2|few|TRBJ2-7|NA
TGTGCCAGCAGCTTGGGGTCCAGGTTCAAGGGGCAGTACTTC
CASSLGSRFKGQYF